One and the same sample provided the 15 T cell receptor beta chains below, sequenced in a study of shared clonotypes between healthy human individuals. Sequencing was performed with immunoSEQ multiplex PCR; in TCRdb, only in-frame clones are kept and a portion is missing. This table holds a few million clones, over 85% found once. Sequencing was done on a sample of naive CD4+ T cells from PBMCs. The sample's subset: CD45RA+ positively selected. These receptors all stem from a man between 18 and 35 years old in good health. Some clones in this sample may be carry-over from other donors' samples.

As to this clone: The identical CDR3 is also encoded by other nucleotide sequences in the sample. The chain uses TRBV7-9 and TRBJ1-2; D unclear. The CDR3 has 12 amino acids. Trimming took 5 bases from V and 5 from J, leaving 9 bases between them. Germline V lookup: CDR1 SEHNR, CDR2 FQNEAQ (reference sequence). This CDR3 reads CASSLDSYGYTF. Here the CDR3 DNA reads TGTGCCAGCAGCCTCGACTCGTATGGCTACACCTTC.

The rearrangement joins TRBV25-1 to TRBJ2-5; 11 positions agree with TRBD2. The CDR3 runs 15 residues. Germline V gene sequence: CDR1 MGHDK, CDR2 SYGVNS. The V segment lost 4 bases and the J segment 7 bases; nucleotides outside the gene matches: 8. CDR3 nucleotide sequence: TGTGCCAGCAGTGCAGTAGCGGGAGGGCCAGGGACCCAGTACTTC. This sequence encodes CASSAVAGGPGTQYF.

This rearrangement joins TRBV6-6 to TRBJ2-1; 13 bases map to TRBD2. Germline V CDR1 and CDR2: MNHNY, SVGAGI (reference sequence). Germline trimming cut 6 bases from V and 8 bases from J; bases unmatched to any gene: 10. This CDR3 contains 16 residues. CDR3 nucleotides: TGTGCCAGCAGCCAACCTAGACTAGCGGGAGGTCATGAGCAGTTCTTC. Protein: CASSQPRLAGGHEQFF.

This clone came up once. V gene TRBV7-9 combines with J gene TRBJ2-7, with a weak D call TRBD2 (5 bases). Germline CDR1 is SEHNR and CDR2 is FQNEAQ (reference sequence). V was shortened by 10 bases and J by 0 bases, with 19 bases between the two germline ends. The CDR3 loop spans 15 amino acids. The CDR3 loop reads CATEGAAESSYEQYF. The CDR3 region has the DNA TGTGCCACCGAAGGAGCGGCGGAGAGCTCCTACGAGCAGTACTTC.

As to this clone: One junction end disagrees with the germline gene, perhaps due to a read error. V gene TRBV5-1 combines with J gene TRBJ2-7; TRBD2 is a possible D gene (6 bases). CDR1 SGHRS and CDR2 YFSETQ come from the germline V gene. This CDR3 region has 13 residues. The CDR3 DNA is TGCGCCAGCAGGTTGGGCGGGATCTACGAGCAGTACTTC. Its protein is CASRLGGIYEQYF.

Of note for this clone: The sample carries other DNA sequences with the same CDR3. V and J are TRBV20-1 and TRBJ2-3; unclear D gene. V lost 5 bases and J 4 bases, leaving 7 bases between the germline ends. This CDR3 has 11 residues. Germline CDR1 reads DFQATT; CDR2 reads SNEGSKA (reference sequence). CDR3 in DNA: TGCAGTGCTTCTAGATCAGATACGCAGTATTTT. Translated, it gives CSASRSDTQYF.

Regarding this clone: Within the sample, other DNA sequences also encode this same CDR3. The CDR3 DNA follows: TGCGCCAGCAGCCAAACAGGGGTTCGGGAGACCCAGTACTTC. Its translation is CASSQTGVRETQYF. The rearrangement links TRBV4-1 to TRBJ2-5; 7 bases line up with TRBD1. J gave up 5 bases and V 2 bases, and 5 bases lay outside the gene matches. This CDR3 contains 14 residues. Germline loops: CDR1 MGHRA, CDR2 YSYEKL.

V is TRBV15 and J is TRBJ2-7; 8 bases map to TRBD2. V lost 3 bases to trimming and J lost 6 bases; unmatched junction nucleotides: 7. CDR3 length equals 14 residues. Germline CDR1 LNHNV, CDR2 YYDKDF (reference sequence). CDR3 nucleotides: TGTGCCACCAGCAGTGGACTAGCCATCGGCGAGCAGTACTTC. Protein sequence: CATSSGLAIGEQYF.

The rearrangement links TRBV4-1 to TRBJ1-2; 12 bases line up with TRBD1. Losses at the gene ends were 2 bases for V and 11 bases for J; bases not matched to a gene: 6. CDR1 and CDR2 from the germline V gene are MGHRA and YSYEKL. The CDR3 spans 14 residues. For the CDR3, the DNA is TGCGCCAGCAGCCAACCGGGACAGGGGGCGTGGTACACCTTC. This sequence encodes CASSQPGQGAWYTF.

This chain joins TRBV19 and TRBJ2-2; 7 nucleotides line up with TRBD2. This CDR3 has 14 residues. Looked up from germline, CDR1 is LNHDA and CDR2 is SQIVND (reference sequence). Trimming took 10 bases from V and 3 from J; bases not matched to a gene: 8. The CDR3 loop is CATQWGGHTGELFF. CDR3 DNA: TGTGCCACCCAATGGGGGGGTCACACCGGGGAGCTGTTTTTT.

The rearrangement links TRBV7-2 to TRBJ2-7; weak D call: TRBD1 (6 bases). V lost 6 bases and J 0 bases, leaving 12 bases between the germline ends. Germline CDR1 SGHTA, CDR2 FQGNSA. The CDR3 contains 14 residues. In DNA form, the CDR3 reads TGTGCCAGCAGTAAGGACAGATACTCCTACGAGCAGTACTTC. Residues: CASSKDRYSYEQYF.

The gene calls are TRBV28 and TRBJ2-7, with 9 positions matching TRBD1. Germline V lookup: CDR1 MDHEN, CDR2 SYDVKM. V trimming: 5 bases; J trimming: 2 bases; junction bases outside the gene matches: 7. The CDR3 runs 15 residues. The CDR3 coding sequence is TGTGCCAGCAGTACGCGGGACAGGGTTGCCTACGAGCAGTACTTC. Translating gives CASSTRDRVAYEQYF. The whole variable domain, filled in from reference TRBV28 and TRBJ2-7, reads DVKVTQSSRYLVKRTGEKVFLECVQDMDHENMFWYRQDPGLGLRLIYFSYDVKMKEKGDIPEGYSVSREKKERFSLILESASTNQTSMYLCASSTRDRVAYEQYFGPGTRLTVT.

The chain couples TRBV6-1 to TRBJ2-5; D not resolved. Trimming cost V 5 bases and J 2 bases, with 6 bases left between them. Looked up from germline, CDR1 is MNHNS and CDR2 is SASEGT. CDR3 length: 12 amino acids. The CDR3 nucleotides are TGTGCCAGCAGTCGGAAACAAGAGACCCAGTACTTC. Protein product: CASSRKQETQYF.

A few counts support this clone. Other nucleotide sequences in the sample specify the same CDR3. The chain joins TRBV5-1 to TRBJ1-1; tentative D call: TRBD1 (6 bases). Trimming stripped 0 bases from V and 1 base from J, with 10 bases between. From germline, CDR1 is SGHRS and CDR2 YFSETQ. CDR3 length: 15 residues. CDR3 nucleotide sequence: TGCGCCAGCAGCTTGGTTGCGGGGGCGAACACTGAAGCTTTCTTT. It specifies CASSLVAGANTEAFF.

The CDR3 spells CASSSDSLAGAETQYF. The CDR3 nucleotides are TGTGCCAGCAGCAGTGATTCCCTAGCGGGAGCTGAGACCCAGTACTTC. The gene calls are TRBV9 and TRBJ2-5, with TRBD2 matching over 10 bases. CDR1 SGDLS and CDR2 YYNGEE come from the germline V gene. This CDR3 is 16 amino acids long. Trimming cost V 4 bases and J 5 bases; bases outside gene matches: 11.